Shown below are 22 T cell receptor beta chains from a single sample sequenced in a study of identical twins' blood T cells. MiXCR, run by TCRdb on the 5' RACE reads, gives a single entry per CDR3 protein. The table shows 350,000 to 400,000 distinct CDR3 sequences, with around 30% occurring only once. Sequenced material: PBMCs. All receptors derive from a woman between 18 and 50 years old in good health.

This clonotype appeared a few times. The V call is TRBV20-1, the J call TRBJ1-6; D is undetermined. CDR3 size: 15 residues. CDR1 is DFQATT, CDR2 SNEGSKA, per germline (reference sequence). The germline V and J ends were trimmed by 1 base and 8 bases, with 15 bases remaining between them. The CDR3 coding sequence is TGCAGTGCTAGAGTCCGGCCCCTGACGGATTCACCCCTCCACTTT. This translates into CSARVRPLTDSPLHF.

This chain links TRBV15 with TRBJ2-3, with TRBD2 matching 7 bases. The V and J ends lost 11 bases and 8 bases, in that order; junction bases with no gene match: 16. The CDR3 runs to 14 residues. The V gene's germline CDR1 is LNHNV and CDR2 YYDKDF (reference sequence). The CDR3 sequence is CAVGVSGRMGTQYF. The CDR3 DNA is TGTGCCGTAGGAGTTAGCGGGCGGATGGGTACGCAGTATTTT.

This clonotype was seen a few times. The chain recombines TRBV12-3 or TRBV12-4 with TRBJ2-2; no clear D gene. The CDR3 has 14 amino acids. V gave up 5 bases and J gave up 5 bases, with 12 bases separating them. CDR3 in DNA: TGTGCCAGCAGTACTACGCCCTTGACCGGGGAGCTGTTTTTT. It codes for CASSTTPLTGELFF.

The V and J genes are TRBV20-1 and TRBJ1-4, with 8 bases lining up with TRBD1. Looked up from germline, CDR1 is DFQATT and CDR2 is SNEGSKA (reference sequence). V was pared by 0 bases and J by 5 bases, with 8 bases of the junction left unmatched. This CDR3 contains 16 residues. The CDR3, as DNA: TGCAGTGCTAGAGATCAGGGACAGGTGGAGAATGAAAAACTGTTTTTT. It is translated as CSARDQGQVENEKLFF.

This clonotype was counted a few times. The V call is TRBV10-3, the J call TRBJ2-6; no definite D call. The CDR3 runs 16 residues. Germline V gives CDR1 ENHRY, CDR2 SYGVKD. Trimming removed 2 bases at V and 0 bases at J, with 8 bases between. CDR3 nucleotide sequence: TGTGCCATCAGTGAGGGTCGCGGCTCTGGGGCCAACGTCCTGACTTTC. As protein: CAISEGRGSGANVLTF.

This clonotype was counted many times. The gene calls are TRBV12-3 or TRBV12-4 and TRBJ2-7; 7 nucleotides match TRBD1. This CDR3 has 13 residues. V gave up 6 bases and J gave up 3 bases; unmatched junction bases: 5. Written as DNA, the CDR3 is TGTGCCAGCAGCCGGGACAGACTCTACGAGCAGTACTTC. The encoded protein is CASSRDRLYEQYF.

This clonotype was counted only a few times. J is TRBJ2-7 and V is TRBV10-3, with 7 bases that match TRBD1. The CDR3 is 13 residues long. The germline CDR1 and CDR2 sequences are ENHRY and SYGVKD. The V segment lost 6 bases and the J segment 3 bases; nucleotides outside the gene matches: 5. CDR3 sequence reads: CAISRGYLYEQYF. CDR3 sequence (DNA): TGTGCCATCAGCAGGGGGTATCTCTACGAGCAGTACTTC.

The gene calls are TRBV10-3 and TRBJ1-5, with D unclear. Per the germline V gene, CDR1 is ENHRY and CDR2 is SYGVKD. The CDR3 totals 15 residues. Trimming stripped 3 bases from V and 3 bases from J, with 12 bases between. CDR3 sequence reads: CAISEAWQFNQPQHF. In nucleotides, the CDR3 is TGTGCCATCAGTGAAGCGTGGCAGTTCAATCAGCCCCAGCATTTT.

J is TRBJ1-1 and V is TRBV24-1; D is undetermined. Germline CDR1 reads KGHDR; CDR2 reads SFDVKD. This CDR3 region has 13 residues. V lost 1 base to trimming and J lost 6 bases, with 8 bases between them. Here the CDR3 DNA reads TGTGCCACCAGTGATTTACTTGGATCTGAAGCTTTCTTT. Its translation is CATSDLLGSEAFF.

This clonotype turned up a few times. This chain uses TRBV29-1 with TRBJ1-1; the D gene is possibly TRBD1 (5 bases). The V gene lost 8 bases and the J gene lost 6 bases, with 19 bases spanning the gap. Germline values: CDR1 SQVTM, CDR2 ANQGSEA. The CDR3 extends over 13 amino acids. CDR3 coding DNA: TGCAGCCCCACATCGGACATAGCCCCTGAAGCTTTCTTT. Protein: CSPTSDIAPEAFF.

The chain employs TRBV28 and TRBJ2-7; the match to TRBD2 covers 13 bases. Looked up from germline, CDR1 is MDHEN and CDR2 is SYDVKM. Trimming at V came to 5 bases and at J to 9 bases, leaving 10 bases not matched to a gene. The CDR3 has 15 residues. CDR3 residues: CASSLSLAGGPMQYF. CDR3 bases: TGTGCCAGCAGTCTATCACTAGCGGGAGGGCCTATGCAGTACTTC.

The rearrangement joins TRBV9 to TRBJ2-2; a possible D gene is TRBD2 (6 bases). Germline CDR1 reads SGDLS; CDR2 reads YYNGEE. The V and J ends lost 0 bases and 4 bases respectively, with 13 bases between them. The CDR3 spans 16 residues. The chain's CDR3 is CASSVAPAGSTGELFF. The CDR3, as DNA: TGTGCCAGCAGCGTAGCTCCGGCGGGGAGCACCGGGGAGCTGTTTTTT.

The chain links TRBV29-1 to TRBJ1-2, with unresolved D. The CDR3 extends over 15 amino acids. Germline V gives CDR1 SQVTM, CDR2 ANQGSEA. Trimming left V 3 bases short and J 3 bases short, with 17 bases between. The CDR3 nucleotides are TGCAGCGTTGATGGTAGCGGGCACGGGGACTATGGCTACACCTTC. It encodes CSVDGSGHGDYGYTF.

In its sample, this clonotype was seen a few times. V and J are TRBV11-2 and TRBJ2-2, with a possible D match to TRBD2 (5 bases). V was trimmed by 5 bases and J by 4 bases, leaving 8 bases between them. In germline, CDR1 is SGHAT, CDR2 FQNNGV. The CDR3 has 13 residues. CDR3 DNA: TGTGCCAGCAGCACCGGGGTCACCGGGGAGCTGTTTTTT. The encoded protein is CASSTGVTGELFF.

CDR3 protein: CSASGYTNTEAFF. The CDR3 DNA reads TGCAGTGCTAGCGGGTATACGAACACTGAAGCTTTCTTT. This chain joins TRBV20-1 and TRBJ1-1; D call uncertain. The ends were cut back, 3 bases at V and 1 base at J, with 9 bases in the middle. This CDR3 has 13 amino acids. The germline V gene has CDR1 DFQATT and CDR2 SNEGSKA (reference sequence).

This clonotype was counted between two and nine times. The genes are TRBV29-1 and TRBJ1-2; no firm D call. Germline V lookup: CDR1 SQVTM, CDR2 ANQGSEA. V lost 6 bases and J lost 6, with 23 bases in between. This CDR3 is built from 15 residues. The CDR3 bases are TGCAGCGTGGACCGAGAGACTCACCTTGTCAATGGCTACACCTTC. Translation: CSVDRETHLVNGYTF.

This CDR3 reads CASSYVTGGAFGYTF. The DNA of the CDR3 is TGTGCCAGCAGTTACGTTACAGGGGGCGCGTTTGGCTACACCTTC. This rearrangement joins TRBV6-5 to TRBJ1-2, with 9 bases lining up with TRBD1. V trimming: 2 bases; J trimming: 7 bases; junction bases outside the gene matches: 8. The CDR3 spans 15 residues. From germline, CDR1 is MNHEY and CDR2 SVGAGI.

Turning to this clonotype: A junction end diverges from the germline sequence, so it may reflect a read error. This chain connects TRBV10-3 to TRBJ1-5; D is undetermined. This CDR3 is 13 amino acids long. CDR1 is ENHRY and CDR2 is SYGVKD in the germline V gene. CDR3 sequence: CAISVFMDQLQHF. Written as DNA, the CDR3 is TGTGCCATCAGTGTTTTTATGGATCAGCTCCAGCATTTT.

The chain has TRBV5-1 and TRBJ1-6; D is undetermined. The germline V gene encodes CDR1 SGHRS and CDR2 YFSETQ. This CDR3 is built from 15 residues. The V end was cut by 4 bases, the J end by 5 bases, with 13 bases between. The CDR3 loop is CASSGRGADNSPLHF. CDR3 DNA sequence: TGCGCCAGCAGCGGTAGAGGAGCGGATAATTCACCCCTCCACTTT.

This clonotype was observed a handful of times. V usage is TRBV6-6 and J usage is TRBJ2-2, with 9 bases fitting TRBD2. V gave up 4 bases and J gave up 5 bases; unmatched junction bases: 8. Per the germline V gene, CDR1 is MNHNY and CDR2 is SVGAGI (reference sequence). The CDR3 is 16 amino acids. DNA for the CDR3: TGTGCCAGCAGTTCATATAGCGGGGGATGGACCGGGGAGCTGTTTTTT. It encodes CASSSYSGGWTGELFF.

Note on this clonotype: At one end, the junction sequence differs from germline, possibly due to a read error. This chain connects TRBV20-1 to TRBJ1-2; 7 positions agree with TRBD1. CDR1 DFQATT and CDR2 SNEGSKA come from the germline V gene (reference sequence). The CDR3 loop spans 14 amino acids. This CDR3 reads CSARGRGSNYGHTF. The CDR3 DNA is TGCAGTGCTAGAGGCAGGGGGTCAAACTATGGCCACACCTTC.

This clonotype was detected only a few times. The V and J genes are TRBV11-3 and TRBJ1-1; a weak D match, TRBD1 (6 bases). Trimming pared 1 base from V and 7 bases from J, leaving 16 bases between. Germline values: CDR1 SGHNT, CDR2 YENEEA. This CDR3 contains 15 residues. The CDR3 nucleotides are TGTGCCAGCAGCTTAGGATACAGGGAGGAGGGTGAAGCTTTCTTT. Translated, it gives CASSLGYREEGEAFF.